This record concerns one T cell receptor (beta chain) sequence. With 60 Vbeta and 13 Jbeta primers, the PCR was carried out. The table came from immunoSEQ multiplex PCR; TCRdb's copy has only in-frame clones and leaves some out. This sample carries 150,000 to 200,000 clones, 70% to 80% of them seen once, and the ten largest clones take around 15%. The data belong to a study of cytomegalovirus exposure and HLA in healthy donors. This CDR3 contains 14 residues. In germline, CDR1 is ENHRY, CDR2 SYGVKD. V usage is TRBV10-3 and J usage is TRBJ2-5; D is perhaps TRBD1 (7 bases). The J call may be incorrect, as the DNA end agrees better with TRBJ2-7. The clonotype originates from a woman aged 40 to 50 in good health and CMV-seronegative. The specimen was PBMCs. CDR3: CAISGGTDRYEQYF. The CDR3 DNA reads as TGTGCCATCAGTGGCGGGACAGACCGCTACGAGCAGTACTTC.